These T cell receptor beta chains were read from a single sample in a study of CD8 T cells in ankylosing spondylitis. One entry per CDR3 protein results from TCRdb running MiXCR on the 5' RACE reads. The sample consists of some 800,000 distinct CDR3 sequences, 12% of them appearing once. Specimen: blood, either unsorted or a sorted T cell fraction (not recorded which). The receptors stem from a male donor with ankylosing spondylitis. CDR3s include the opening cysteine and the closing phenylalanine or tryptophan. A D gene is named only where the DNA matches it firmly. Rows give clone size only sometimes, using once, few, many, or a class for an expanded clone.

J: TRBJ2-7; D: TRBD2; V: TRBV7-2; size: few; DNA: TGTGCCAGCAGCGTCCAGCGGGGAGCTTCCTACGAGCAGTACTTC; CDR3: CASSVQRGASYEQYF
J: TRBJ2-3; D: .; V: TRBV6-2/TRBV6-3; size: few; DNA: TGTGCCAGCAGTTGGGCAGCAGATACGCAGTATTTT; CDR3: CASSWAADTQYF
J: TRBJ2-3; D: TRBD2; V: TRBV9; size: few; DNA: TGTGCCAGCACTCGGACTAGCGGGGGGTACACAGATACGCAGTATTTT; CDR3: CASTRTSGGYTDTQYF
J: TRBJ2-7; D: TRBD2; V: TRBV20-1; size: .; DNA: TGCAGTGCTAGAGATGCACGGCGGGAGAGCTACGAGCAGTACTTC; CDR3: CSARDARRESYEQYF
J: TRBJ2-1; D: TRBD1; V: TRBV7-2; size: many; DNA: TGTGCCAGCAGCTTGGGGACAGGGGAGTTCAATGAGCAGTTCTTC; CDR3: CASSLGTGEFNEQFF
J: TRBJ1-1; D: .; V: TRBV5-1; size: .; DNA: TGCGCCAGCAGCTTGAGGGGGTTCAGTGAAGCTTTCTTT; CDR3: CASSLRGFSEAFF
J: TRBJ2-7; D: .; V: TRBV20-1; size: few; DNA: TGCAGTGCTAGAGATTGGGCGGAGCGAAGCGACGAGCAGTACTTC; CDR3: CSARDWAERSDEQYF
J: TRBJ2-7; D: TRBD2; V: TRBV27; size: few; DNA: TGTGCCAGCAGTTTATCCATACGACTAGCGGCCCTCTACGAAGAGCAGTACTTC; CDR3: CASSLSIRLAALYEEQYF
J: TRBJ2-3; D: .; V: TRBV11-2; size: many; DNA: TGTGCCAGCTCTGCGGGAGATACGCAGTATTTT; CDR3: CASSAGDTQYF
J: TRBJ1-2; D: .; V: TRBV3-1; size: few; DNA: TGTGCCAGCAGCCATGTGGACGGCTACACCTTC; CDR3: CASSHVDGYTF
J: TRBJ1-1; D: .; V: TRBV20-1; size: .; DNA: TGCAGTGCTTCTGAGGGGGTTGGTGAAGCTTTCTTT; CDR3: CSASEGVGEAFF
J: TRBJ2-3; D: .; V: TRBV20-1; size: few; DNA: TGCAGTGCTAGAGGGCACCTTCACACAGATACGCAGTATTTT; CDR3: CSARGHLHTDTQYF
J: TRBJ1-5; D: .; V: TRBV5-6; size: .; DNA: TGTGCCAGCAGCCTAGGACGGATGCATCAGCCCCAGCATTTT; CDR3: CASSLGRMHQPQHF
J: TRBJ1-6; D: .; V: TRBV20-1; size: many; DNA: TGCAGTGCTAGTTGGCAGCCTAATTCACCCCTCCACTTT; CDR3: CSASWQPNSPLHF
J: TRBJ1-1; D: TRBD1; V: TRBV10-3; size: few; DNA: TGTGCCATCAGTGAGAACAGGGGGCTTACTGAAGCTTTCTTT; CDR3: CAISENRGLTEAFF
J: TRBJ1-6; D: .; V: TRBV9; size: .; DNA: TGTGCCAGCAGCGTAGCCCGGGGGCCCCTCCACTTT; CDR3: CASSVARGPLHF
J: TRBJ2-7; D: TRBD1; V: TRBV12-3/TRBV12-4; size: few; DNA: TGTGCCAGCAGTTATCATGGCAGGGGGTACGAGCAGTACTTC; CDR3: CASSYHGRGYEQYF
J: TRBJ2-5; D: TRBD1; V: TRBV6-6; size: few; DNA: TGTGCCAGCAAGTGGACAGGGGAGACCCAGTACTTC; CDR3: CASKWTGETQYF
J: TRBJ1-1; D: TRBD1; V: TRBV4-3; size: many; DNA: TGCGCCAGCAGCCAAGATGTGACAGGGCGTCAAGCTTTCTTT; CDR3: CASSQDVTGRQAFF
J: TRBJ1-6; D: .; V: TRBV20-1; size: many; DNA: TGCAGTGCTAGGAAGACGGGGTCACCCCTCCACTTT; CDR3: CSARKTGSPLHF
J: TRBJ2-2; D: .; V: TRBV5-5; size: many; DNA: TGCGCCAGCAGCTTGGCCGGGGTGGCCGGGGAGCTGTTTTTT; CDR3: CASSLAGVAGELFF
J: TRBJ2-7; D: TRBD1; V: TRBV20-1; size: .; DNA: TGCAGTGCTACGACAGGGTGGAACGAGCAGTACTTC; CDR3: CSATTGWNEQYF
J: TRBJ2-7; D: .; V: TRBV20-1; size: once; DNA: TGCAGTGCTAGTCCGGGACACCTTTACGAGCAGTACTTC; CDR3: CSASPGHLYEQYF
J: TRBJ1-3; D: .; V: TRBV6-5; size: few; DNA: TGTGCCAGCAGTTACTCCTACGACTCTGGAAACACCATATATTTT; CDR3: CASSYSYDSGNTIYF
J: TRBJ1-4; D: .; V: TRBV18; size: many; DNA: TGTGCCAGCTCACCTGCAGGTGGTTATGAAAAACTGTTTTTT; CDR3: CASSPAGGYEKLFF
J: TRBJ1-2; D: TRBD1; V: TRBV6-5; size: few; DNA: TGTGCCAGCAGTTACTCGTTCGGGACAGGGGAGCACTTC; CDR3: CASSYSFGTGEHF